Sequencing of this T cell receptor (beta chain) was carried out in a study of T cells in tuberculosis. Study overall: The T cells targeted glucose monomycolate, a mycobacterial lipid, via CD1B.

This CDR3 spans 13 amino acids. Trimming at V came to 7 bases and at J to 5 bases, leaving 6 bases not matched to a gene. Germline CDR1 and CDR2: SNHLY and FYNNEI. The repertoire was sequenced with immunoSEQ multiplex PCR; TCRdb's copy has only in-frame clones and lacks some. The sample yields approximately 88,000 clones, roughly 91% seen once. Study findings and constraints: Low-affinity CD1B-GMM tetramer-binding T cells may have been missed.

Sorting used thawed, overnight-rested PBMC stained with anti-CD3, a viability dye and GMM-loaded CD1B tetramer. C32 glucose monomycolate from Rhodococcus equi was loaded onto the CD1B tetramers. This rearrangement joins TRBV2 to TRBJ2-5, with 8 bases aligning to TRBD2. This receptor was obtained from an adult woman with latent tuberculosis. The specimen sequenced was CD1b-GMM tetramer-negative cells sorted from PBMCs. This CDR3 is CASTGGGRETQYF. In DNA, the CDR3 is TGTGCCAGCACCGGGGGGGGCCGGGAGACCCAGTACTTC.